This note documents a single TCR beta chain sequence. Seattle enrolled patients during active infection and tracked them longitudinally. The data were taken from a study of blood T cell repertoires in COVID-19. This table comes from immunoSEQ multiplex PCR, and its TCRdb copy is limited to in-frame clones, with some not included. There are under 300,000 clones in the sample; less than 85% occur only once, and more than 1.1% lies in the top ten. With 8 bases removed from V and 7 bases from J, the gap between germline ends came to 15 bases. This CDR3 region has 12 residues. Germline CDR1 is MNHEY and CDR2 is SMNVEV (reference sequence).

This sequence originates from a human donor with COVID-19, enrolled during active disease. The donor label of this sample is uncertain. The sequenced material came from peripheral blood. V and J are TRBV27 and TRBJ2-7; D may be TRBD2 (5 bases). CDR3 residues: CASGNSGGEQYF. The CDR3, as DNA: TGTGCCAGCGGAAACAGCGGTGGGGAGCAGTACTTC.